Listed below are T cell receptor beta chains from one sample, sequenced in a study of human T cells and chemical hapten exposure. From the RACE reads, TCRdb called clonotypes with MiXCR, one entry per CDR3 protein. Of over 85,000 distinct CDR3 sequences in the sample, 8.5% to 9% were seen once. The sequenced material came from whole blood. The source of these receptors is a female donor in good health. Some clones in this sample may be carry-over from other donors' samples. Both conserved end residues are part of each CDR3. A D gene is named only where the DNA matches it firmly. A row's size may be missing; if present it is once, few, many or a size class.

size,D,J,V,DNA,CDR3
.,.,TRBJ2-3,TRBV28,TGTGCCAGCAGTTCCCCGCATCCGAGCACAGATACGCAGTATTTT,CASSSPHPSTDTQYF
many,.,TRBJ2-5,TRBV7-9,TGTGCCAGCAGCCAAGGGACCCCGGCGGAGACCCAGTACTTC,CASSQGTPAETQYF
.,TRBD2,TRBJ2-1,TRBV5-1,TGCGCCAGCAGCTTGGCGGGGGGGATCGTCGGGATTCACAATGAGCAGTTCTTC,CASSLAGGIVGIHNEQFF
.,TRBD1,TRBJ2-1,TRBV28,TGTGCCAGCAGTATAAACAGGGGGGAGCGCTACAATGAGCAGTTCTTC,CASSINRGERYNEQFF
.,.,TRBJ2-7,TRBV20-1,TGCAGTGCTAGTATGTCCTACGAGCAGTACTTC,CSASMSYEQYF
many,.,TRBJ2-7,TRBV3-1,TGTGCCAGCAGCCACGGGAGCTACGAGCAGTACTTC,CASSHGSYEQYF
few,.,TRBJ2-3,TRBV12-3/TRBV12-4,TGTGCCAGCTCGAGGAGGACAGGTGGCGGGGGGAGGCAGTATTTT,CASSRRTGGGGRQYF
.,.,TRBJ2-3,TRBV6-2/TRBV6-3,TGTGCCAGCAGTTACGGAGCCAGCACAGATACGCAGTATTTT,CASSYGASTDTQYF
.,TRBD2,TRBJ2-7,TRBV6-4,TGTGCCAGCAGTGCTCCCGGGACTATCGTCTACGAGCAGTACTTC,CASSAPGTIVYEQYF
.,TRBD2,TRBJ2-3,TRBV29-1,TGCAGCGTTGGTGGGGACTACCGGGACCGGGGCACAGATACGCAGTATTTT,CSVGGDYRDRGTDTQYF
few,TRBD1,TRBJ1-1,TRBV27,TGTGCCAGCGGACCAGGGGGGGGCACTGAAGCTTTCTTT,CASGPGGGTEAFF
.,.,TRBJ2-3,TRBV3-1,TGTGCCAGCAGCCAACGCGGGAGCACAGATACGCAGTATTTT,CASSQRGSTDTQYF
many,.,TRBJ2-7,TRBV29-1,TGCAGCGTTGCACCCGGGACACTCTCCTACGAGCAGTACTTC,CSVAPGTLSYEQYF
few,.,TRBJ2-2,TRBV27,TGTGCCAGCAGTTTGGGTAGTGGCAGGACGAACACCGGGGAGCTGTTTTTT,CASSLGSGRTNTGELFF
.,TRBD1,TRBJ1-1,TRBV6-2/TRBV6-3,TGTGCCAGCAGCGACGGGACAGCCCTTTATGAGTGTCCCTTT,CASSDGTALYECPF
.,.,TRBJ2-3,TRBV27,TGTGCCAGCATCCCGACGTGGGGAGACTCTAGCACAGATACGCAGTATTTT,CASIPTWGDSSTDTQYF
few,TRBD2,TRBJ2-2,TRBV27,TGTGCCAGCAGCCCCGGGACTAGCGGGAGTATACTGTTTTTT,CASSPGTSGSILFF
few,TRBD1,TRBJ1-4,TRBV27,TGTGCCAGCAGCCGGGGACAGCATAATGAAAAACTGTTTTTT,CASSRGQHNEKLFF
.,.,TRBJ1-2,TRBV6-1,TGTGCCAGCAGTGAAGTCACTTACTATGGCTACACCTTC,CASSEVTYYGYTF
few,.,TRBJ1-2,TRBV4-1,TGCGCCAGCAGCCAAGATGTCGCAGGGATAACAATTATCTATGGCTACACCTTC,CASSQDVAGITIIYGYTF
few,.,TRBJ2-2,TRBV29-1,TGCAGCGTTCGAAGTAATGGACGGGAGAACACCGGGGAGCTGTTTTTT,CSVRSNGRENTGELFF
.,.,TRBJ2-3,TRBV29-1,TGCAGCAATAGCGGGTCCGGGGGCGATACGCAGTATTTT,CSNSGSGGDTQYF
.,.,TRBJ2-5,TRBV7-9,TGTGCCAGCAGCCTCGAAGGGGACGTTGCAGAGACCCAGTACTTC,CASSLEGDVAETQYF
many,.,TRBJ1-3,TRBV7-9,TGTGCCAGCAGCTTAGCGTCGTCCGGCAACTCTGGAAACACCATATATTTT,CASSLASSGNSGNTIYF
many,.,TRBJ1-4,TRBV7-9,TGTGCCAGCAGCTTACGGGTCGAAAGGAGTAATGAAAAACTGTTTTTT,CASSLRVERSNEKLFF
few,TRBD1,TRBJ2-1,TRBV7-9,TGTGCCAGCAGCTTAGCACAGGGGGCAGTCCCTGAGCAGTTCTTC,CASSLAQGAVPEQFF
few,TRBD1,TRBJ1-2,TRBV27,TGTGCCAGCAGGGGACAGGCCCTTTATGGCTACACCTTC,CASRGQALYGYTF
.,.,TRBJ1-2,TRBV7-6,TGTGCCAGCAGCTCTGGGAACTATGGCTACACCTTC,CASSSGNYGYTF
many,.,TRBJ2-1,TRBV5-1,TGCGCCAGCATCCTCCGGAGGGGCGATGAGCAGTTCTTC,CASILRRGDEQFF